Only one count was recorded for the clone carrying this T cell receptor beta chain. This specimen comes from a study of blood T cell repertoires in COVID-19. Profiling relied on immunoSEQ multiplex PCR, and the TCRdb table lists in-frame clones only, not all of them. The sample includes approximately 190,000 clones, approximately 80% of them seen just once. Trimming took 4 bases from V and 10 from J; bases not matched to a gene: 8. CDR1 is MDHEN and CDR2 is SYDVKM in the germline V gene. The CDR3 length is 15 residues. The chain has TRBV28 and TRBJ1-6; TRBD1 matches at 9 bases. The source is a human donor in a cohort sampled during active COVID-19. Source material: peripheral blood. The DNA of the CDR3 is TGTGCCAGCAGTTCCGGGACAGGGTACGACTCACCCCTCCACTTT. This codes for CASSSGTGYDSPLHF.